This T cell receptor (beta chain) was observed in a study of blood T cell repertoires in COVID-19. Study overall: The samples span acute and convalescent COVID-19 from the United States, Italy and Spain. T cells, B-cell-depleted T cells, or PBMCs supplied cDNA or gDNA.

Unmatched junction bases numbered 5, after V lost 6 bases and J lost 5 bases. Germline V gives CDR1 ENHRY, CDR2 SYGVKD. The CDR3 consists of 14 residues. Original methodology: The authors estimated nucleated cell counts from reference gene primer amplification. Sequencing was performed with immunoSEQ multiplex PCR; in TCRdb, only in-frame clones are kept and a portion is missing. V, J and clone size reflect that table, while D and trimming were determined from the DNA. The table lists 100,000 to 120,000 clones, roughly 80% of them singletons. Sequencing was carried out using peripheral blood. J is TRBJ1-3 and V is TRBV10-3; TRBD1 matches 9 bases. The TCR comes from a man over 45 with acute or convalescent COVID-19. This CDR3 is CAISPDRGRNTIYF. DNA of the CDR3: TGTGCCATCAGCCCGGACAGGGGACGAAACACCATATATTTT.